The rows below give T cell receptor beta chains drawn from one sample of a study of blood T cell repertoires in COVID-19. Assay used: immunoSEQ multiplex PCR; TCRdb lists only in-frame clones, some missing. The table shows roughly 130,000 clones, with more than 75% occurring only once. The sequenced material came from peripheral blood. The source is a man in his 60s with COVID-19, enrolled during active disease. The CDR3 runs from the conserved cysteine through the conserved F or W. Each record gives: CDR3 length, J gene, V gene, D gene, CDR3 protein, CDR3 DNA. D genes are given only for firm matches.

10,TRBJ2-2,TRBV7-9,.,CASSRGELFF,TGTGCCAGCAGCCGCGGGGAGCTGTTTTTT
13,TRBJ2-1,TRBV11-2,TRBD2,CASSPLAGGEQFF,TGTGCCAGCAGCCCTTTAGCGGGAGGTGAGCAGTTCTTC
14,TRBJ2-7,TRBV11-3,.,CASSLQVFPYEQYF,TGTGCCAGCAGCCTTCAGGTTTTCCCTTACGAGCAGTACTTC
15,TRBJ1-6,TRBV27,.,CASSLEGEGNSPLHF,TGTGCCAGCAGTTTAGAGGGGGAGGGTAATTCACCCCTCCACTTT
15,TRBJ1-1,TRBV28,TRBD1,CASGTGGRGNTEAFF,TGTGCCAGTGGGACAGGGGGCCGAGGGAACACTGAAGCTTTCTTT
15,TRBJ1-6,TRBV11-3,TRBD1,CASSLEGQLNSPLHF,TGTGCCAGCAGCTTAGAGGGACAGCTTAATTCACCCCTCCACTTT
15,TRBJ2-1,TRBV25-1,TRBD2,CASSGGSLADNEQFF,TGTGCCAGCAGTGGGGGGTCACTAGCGGACAATGAGCAGTTCTTC
14,TRBJ2-7,TRBV5-1,.,CASSLVGTAYEQYF,TGCGCCAGCAGCTTGGTAGGGACTGCCTACGAGCAGTACTTC
13,TRBJ1-5,TRBV28,.,CASSEGLNQPQHF,TGTGCCAGCAGCGAGGGATTAAATCAGCCCCAGCATTTT
15,TRBJ1-1,TRBV6-5,.,CASTPVPTVRTEAFF,TGTGCCAGCACCCCCGTCCCGACAGTGCGCACTGAAGCTTTCTTT
16,TRBJ2-2,TRBV4-3,.,CASSQDPGQNTGELFF,TGCGCCAGCAGCCAAGACCCGGGACAGAACACCGGGGAGCTGTTTTTT
18,TRBJ2-7,TRBV7-2,TRBD2,CASQLMTSGRTTPYEQYF,TGTGCCAGCCAACTGATGACTAGCGGGAGGACTACACCCTACGAGCAGTACTTC
12,TRBJ2-5,TRBV12-3/TRBV12-4,.,CASSSPGKTQYF,TGTGCCAGCAGTTCCCCCGGGAAGACCCAGTACTTC
15,TRBJ2-7,TRBV7-9,TRBD1,CASSLGSTGGYEQYF,TGTGCCAGCAGCTTAGGTTCGACAGGGGGCTACGAGCAGTACTTC
12,TRBJ2-7,TRBV2,.,CASQPSLNEQYF,TGTGCCAGCCAGCCTAGCCTCAACGAGCAGTACTTC
15,TRBJ2-3,TRBV2,.,CASRADRQYTDTQYF,TGTGCCAGCAGGGCCGACAGGCAATACACAGATACGCAGTATTTT
16,TRBJ2-1,TRBV3-1/TRBV3-2,TRBD2,CASSPSSGRSYNEQFF,TGTGCCAGCAGCCCATCTAGCGGGAGATCCTACAATGAGCAGTTCTTC
16,TRBJ1-5,TRBV28,.,CASSPLGVHSNQPQHF,TGTGCCAGCAGCCCCCTGGGAGTCCATAGCAATCAGCCCCAGCATTTT
15,TRBJ2-5,TRBV4-2,TRBD1,CASSPDRGGKETQYF,TGTGCCAGCAGCCCGGACAGGGGAGGCAAAGAGACCCAGTACTTC
15,TRBJ2-5,TRBV4-1,.,CASSQLRSGQETQYF,TGCGCCAGCAGCCAACTACGCAGCGGTCAAGAGACCCAGTACTTC
13,TRBJ2-5,TRBV10-3,TRBD1,CAILRNRGETQYF,TGTGCCATTTTACGCAACAGGGGTGAGACCCAGTACTTC
15,TRBJ2-7,TRBV18,.,CASSPSRDKYYEQYF,TGTGCCAGCTCACCGTCCCGGGACAAGTACTACGAGCAGTACTTC